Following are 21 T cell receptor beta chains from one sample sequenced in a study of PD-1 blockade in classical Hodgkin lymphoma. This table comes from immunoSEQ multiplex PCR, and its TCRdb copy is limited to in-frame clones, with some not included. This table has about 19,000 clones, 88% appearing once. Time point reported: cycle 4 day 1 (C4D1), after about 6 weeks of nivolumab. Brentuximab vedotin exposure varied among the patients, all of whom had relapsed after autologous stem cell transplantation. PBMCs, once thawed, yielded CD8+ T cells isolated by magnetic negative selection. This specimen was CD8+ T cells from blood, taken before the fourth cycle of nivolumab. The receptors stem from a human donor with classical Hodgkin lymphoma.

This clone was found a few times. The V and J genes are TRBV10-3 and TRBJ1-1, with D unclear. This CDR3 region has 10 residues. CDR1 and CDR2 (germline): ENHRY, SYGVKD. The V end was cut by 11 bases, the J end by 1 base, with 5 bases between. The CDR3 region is CAAGNTEAFF. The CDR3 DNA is TGTGCCGCAGGGAACACTGAAGCTTTCTTT.

CDR3 nucleotide sequence: TGTGCCAGTAGTACGCCTTATACCAGTGACAATGAGCAGTTCTTC. Protein product: CASSTPYTSDNEQFF. V usage is TRBV19 and J usage is TRBJ2-1; D is ambiguous. The CDR3 is made up of 15 amino acids. The ends were cut back, 4 bases at V and 5 bases at J, with 15 bases in the middle. Germline CDR1 reads LNHDA; CDR2 reads SQIVND (reference sequence). The whole variable domain, remainder taken from reference TRBV19 and TRBJ2-1, is DGGITQSPKYLFRKEGQNVTLSCEQNLNHDAMYWYRQDPGQGLRLIYYSQIVNDFQKGDIAEGYSVSREKKESFPLTVTSAQKNPTAFYLCASSTPYTSDNEQFFGPGTRLTVL.

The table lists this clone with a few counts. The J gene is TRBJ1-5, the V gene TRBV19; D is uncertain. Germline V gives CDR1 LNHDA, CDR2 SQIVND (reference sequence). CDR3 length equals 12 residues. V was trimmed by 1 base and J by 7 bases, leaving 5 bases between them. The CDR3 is CASSIGGQPQHF. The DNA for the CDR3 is TGTGCCAGTAGTATAGGCGGCCAGCCCCAGCATTTT.

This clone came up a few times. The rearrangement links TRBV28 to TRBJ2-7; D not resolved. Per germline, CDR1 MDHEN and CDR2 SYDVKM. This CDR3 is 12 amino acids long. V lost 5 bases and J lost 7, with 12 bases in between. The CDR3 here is CASSPMLWEQYF. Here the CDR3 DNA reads TGTGCCAGCAGTCCTATGCTGTGGGAGCAGTACTTC.

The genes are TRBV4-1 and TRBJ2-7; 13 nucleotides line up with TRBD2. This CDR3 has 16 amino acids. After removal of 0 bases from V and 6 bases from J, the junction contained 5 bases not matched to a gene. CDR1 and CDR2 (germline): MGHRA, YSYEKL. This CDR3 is CASSQELAGGPGEQYF. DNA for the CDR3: TGCGCCAGCAGCCAAGAACTAGCGGGAGGGCCAGGCGAGCAGTACTTC.

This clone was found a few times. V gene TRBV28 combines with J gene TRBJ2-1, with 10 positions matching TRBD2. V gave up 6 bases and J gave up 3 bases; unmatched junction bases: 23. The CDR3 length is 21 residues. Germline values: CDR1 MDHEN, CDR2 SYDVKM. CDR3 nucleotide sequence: TGTGCCAGCAGCACACTGTTCTGGACTAGCGGACCCAACCCCATCTACAATGAGCAGTTCTTC. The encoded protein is CASSTLFWTSGPNPIYNEQFF.

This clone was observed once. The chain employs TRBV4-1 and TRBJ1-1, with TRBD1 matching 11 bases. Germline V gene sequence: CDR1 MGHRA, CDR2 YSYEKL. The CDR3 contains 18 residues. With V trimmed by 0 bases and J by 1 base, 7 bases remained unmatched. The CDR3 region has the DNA TGCGCCAGCAGCCAAGAGGGTCGGACAGGGGGCAGGAACACTGAAGCTTTCTTT. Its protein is CASSQEGRTGGRNTEAFF.

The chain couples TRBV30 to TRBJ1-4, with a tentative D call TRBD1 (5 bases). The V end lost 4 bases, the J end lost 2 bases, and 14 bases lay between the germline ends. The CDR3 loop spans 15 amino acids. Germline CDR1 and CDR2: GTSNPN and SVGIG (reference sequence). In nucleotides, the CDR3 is TGTGCCTGGAAGCCGGGGGTATCGACTAATGAAAAACTGTTTTTT. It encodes CAWKPGVSTNEKLFF.

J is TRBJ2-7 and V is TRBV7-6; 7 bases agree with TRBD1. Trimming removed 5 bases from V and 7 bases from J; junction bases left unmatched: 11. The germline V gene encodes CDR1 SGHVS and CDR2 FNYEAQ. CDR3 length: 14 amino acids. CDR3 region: CASSTTQGQEEQYF. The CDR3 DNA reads TGTGCCAGCAGCACTACACAGGGGCAGGAAGAGCAGTACTTC.

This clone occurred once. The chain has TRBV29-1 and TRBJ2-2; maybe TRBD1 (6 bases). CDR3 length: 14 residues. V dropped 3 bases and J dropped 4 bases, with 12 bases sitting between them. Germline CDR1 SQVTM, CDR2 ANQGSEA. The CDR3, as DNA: TGCAGCGTTGATGAGACAGGCTTCACCGGGGAGCTGTTTTTT. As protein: CSVDETGFTGELFF.

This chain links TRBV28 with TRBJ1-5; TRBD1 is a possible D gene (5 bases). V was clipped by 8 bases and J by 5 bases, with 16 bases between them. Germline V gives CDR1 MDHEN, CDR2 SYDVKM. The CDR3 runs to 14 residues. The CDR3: CASGDEGRHQPQHF. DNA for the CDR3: TGTGCCAGCGGGGACGAAGGGAGGCATCAGCCCCAGCATTTT.

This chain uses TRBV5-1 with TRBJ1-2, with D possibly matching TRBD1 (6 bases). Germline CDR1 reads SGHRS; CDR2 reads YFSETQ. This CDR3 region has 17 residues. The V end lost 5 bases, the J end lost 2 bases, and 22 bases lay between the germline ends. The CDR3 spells CASRTAGGAGENYGYTF. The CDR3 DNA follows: TGCGCCAGCAGAACTGCTGGGGGGGCGGGGGAAAACTATGGCTACACCTTC.

The CDR3 sequence is CASSQDRGLTEAFF. CDR3 bases: TGTGCCAGCAGCCAGGACAGGGGGCTGACTGAAGCTTTCTTT. The V and J genes are TRBV5-4 and TRBJ1-1, with 11 bases identical to TRBD1. This CDR3 spans 14 amino acids. The germline CDR1 and CDR2 sequences are SGHNT and YYREEE (reference sequence). The V and J ends lost 4 bases and 5 bases, in that order; junction bases with no gene match: 4.

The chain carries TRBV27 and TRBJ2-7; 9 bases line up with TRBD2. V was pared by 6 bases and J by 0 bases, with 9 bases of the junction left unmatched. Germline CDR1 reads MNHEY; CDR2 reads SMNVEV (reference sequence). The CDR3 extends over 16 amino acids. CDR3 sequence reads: CASRGGLAGLSYEQYF. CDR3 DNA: TGTGCCAGCAGGGGAGGCCTAGCGGGACTCTCCTACGAGCAGTACTTC.

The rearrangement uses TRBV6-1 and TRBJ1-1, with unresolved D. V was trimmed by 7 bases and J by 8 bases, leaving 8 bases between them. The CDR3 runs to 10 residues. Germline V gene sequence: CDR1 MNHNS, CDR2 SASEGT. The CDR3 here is CASKVAEAFF. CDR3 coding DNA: TGTGCCAGCAAAGTGGCGGAAGCTTTCTTT.

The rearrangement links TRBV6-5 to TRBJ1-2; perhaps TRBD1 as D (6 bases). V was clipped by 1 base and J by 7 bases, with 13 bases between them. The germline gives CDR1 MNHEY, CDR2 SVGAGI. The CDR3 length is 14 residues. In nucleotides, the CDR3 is TGTGCCAGCAGTTACTTGGGGGGGGCGCTTGGCTACACCTTC. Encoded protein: CASSYLGGALGYTF.

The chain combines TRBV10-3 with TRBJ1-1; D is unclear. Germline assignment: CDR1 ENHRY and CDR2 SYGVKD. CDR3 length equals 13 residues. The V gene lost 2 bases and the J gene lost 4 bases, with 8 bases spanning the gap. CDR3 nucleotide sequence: TGTGCCATCAGTGAGACCGGAATCACTGAAGCTTTCTTT. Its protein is CAISETGITEAFF.

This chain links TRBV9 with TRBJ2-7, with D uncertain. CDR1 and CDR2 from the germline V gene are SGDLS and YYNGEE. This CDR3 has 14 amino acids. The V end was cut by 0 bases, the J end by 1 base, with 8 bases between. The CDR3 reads CASSVGSRSYEQYF. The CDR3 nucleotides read TGTGCCAGCAGCGTAGGGTCTAGATCCTACGAGCAGTACTTC.

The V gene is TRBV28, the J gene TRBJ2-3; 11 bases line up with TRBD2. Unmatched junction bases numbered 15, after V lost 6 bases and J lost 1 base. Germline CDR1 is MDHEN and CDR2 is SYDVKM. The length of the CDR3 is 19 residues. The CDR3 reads CASSHGASGRSLGTDTQYF. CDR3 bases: TGTGCCAGCAGCCACGGGGCTAGCGGGAGGAGTCTCGGCACAGATACGCAGTATTTT.

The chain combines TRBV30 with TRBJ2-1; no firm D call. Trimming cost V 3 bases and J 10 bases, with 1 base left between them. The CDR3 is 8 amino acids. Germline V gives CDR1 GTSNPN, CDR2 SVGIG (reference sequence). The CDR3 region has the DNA TGTGCCTGGAGCGAGCAGTTCTTC. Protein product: CAWSEQFF.

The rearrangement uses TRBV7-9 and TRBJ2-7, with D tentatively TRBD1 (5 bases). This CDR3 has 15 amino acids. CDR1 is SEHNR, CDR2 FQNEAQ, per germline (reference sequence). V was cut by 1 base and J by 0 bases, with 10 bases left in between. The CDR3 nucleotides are TGTGCCAGCAGCTTAGGGGCAGGGCCCTCCTACGAGCAGTACTTC. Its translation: CASSLGAGPSYEQYF.